The 32 T cell receptor beta chains reported below all come from one sample, sequenced in a study of T cell repertoires in cytomegalovirus infection. Their recognized antigens are unknown. TCRdb recomputed calls from the reads with MiXCR, one row per CDR3 protein. Among 100,000 to 150,000 distinct CDR3 sequences listed, about 31% were seen once. This sample comprised CD8+ T cells from cultured PBMCs, obtained from culture after CMV antigen stimulation. These receptors originate from a human donor in good health (CMV status not recorded). Some clones in this sample may be carry-over from other donors' samples.

This clonotype was seen only a few times. The chain employs TRBV25-1 and TRBJ2-7; perhaps TRBD2 as D (6 bases). Trimming took off 0 bases at V and 0 bases at J, with 15 bases between the two ends. CDR3 length: 17 amino acids. Germline V gene lookup returns CDR1 MGHDK and CDR2 SYGVNS. The CDR3 nucleotides read TGTGCCAGCAGTGAATATTATCCCGTCGGGAGCTCCTACGAGCAGTACTTC. This codes for CASSEYYPVGSSYEQYF.

This clonotype turned up a few times. This chain's CDR3 is CASSPSGTPMNTEAFF. The CDR3 DNA reads TGTGCCAGCAGCCCATCCGGGACACCAATGAACACTGAAGCTTTCTTT. The chain links TRBV7-9 to TRBJ1-1, with D possibly TRBD1 on 6 matching bases. This CDR3 is built from 16 residues. Trimming cost V 5 bases and J 0 bases, with 16 bases left between them. Looked up from germline, CDR1 is SEHNR and CDR2 is FQNEAQ (reference sequence).

V usage is TRBV12-3 or TRBV12-4 and J usage is TRBJ1-2; D call uncertain. Trimming shortened V by 5 bases and J by 3 bases, and 10 bases separated the two germline ends. This CDR3 has 13 amino acids. CDR3 loop: CASSPPTDYGYTF. The CDR3 DNA follows: TGTGCCAGCAGTCCGCCGACGGACTATGGCTACACCTTC.

There are a few counts of this clonotype. The chain carries TRBV4-1 and TRBJ1-6, with a possible D match to TRBD1 (5 bases). Germline lookup yields CDR1 MGHRA and CDR2 YSYEKL. V was shortened by 1 base and J by 7 bases, with 8 bases between the two germline ends. The CDR3 extends over 14 amino acids. CDR3 residues: CASSQAGSNSPLHF. CDR3 sequence (DNA): TGCGCCAGCAGCCAAGCAGGGTCAAATTCACCCCTCCACTTT.

This clonotype was seen a handful of times. The chain links TRBV28 to TRBJ1-1, with D maybe TRBD1 (6 bases). The germline gives CDR1 MDHEN, CDR2 SYDVKM. Trimming took off 3 bases at V and 6 bases at J, with 23 bases between the two ends. CDR3 length: 17 residues. CDR3 loop: CASSLLTDRTDRPEAFF. The DNA for the CDR3 is TGTGCCAGCAGTTTGCTGACGGACAGAACTGACCGCCCTGAAGCTTTCTTT.

This chain joins TRBV29-1 and TRBJ2-5; TRBD1 might be the D (6 bases). Germline values: CDR1 SQVTM, CDR2 ANQGSEA. There are 12 residues in the CDR3. V was shortened by 6 bases and J by 5 bases, with 13 bases between the two germline ends. The CDR3 reads CSVTQGLETQYF. The CDR3, as DNA: TGCAGCGTGACACAGGGTTTGGAGACCCAGTACTTC.

A few counts support this clonotype. V and J are TRBV6-5 and TRBJ2-7; D may be TRBD1 or TRBD2 (5 bases each). The CDR3 sequence is 15 residues long. The ends were cut back, 3 bases at V and 0 bases at J, with 12 bases in the middle. CDR1 and CDR2 from the germline V gene are MNHEY and SVGAGI. The chain's CDR3 is CASSYRDRSSYEQYF. The CDR3, as DNA: TGTGCCAGCAGTTATCGGGACCGGAGCTCCTACGAGCAGTACTTC.

This clonotype was picked up a small number of times. This chain joins TRBV12-3 or TRBV12-4 and TRBJ1-6; D remains unclear. This CDR3 has 17 residues. Trimming took 3 bases from V and 0 from J, leaving 12 bases between them. CDR3 nucleotide sequence: TGTGCCAGCAGTTTCTTGTCCGGCAGCTCCTATAATTCACCCCTCCACTTT. This sequence encodes CASSFLSGSSYNSPLHF.

This clonotype was counted only a few times. The chain has TRBV12-3 or TRBV12-4 and TRBJ1-2; D is undetermined. V lost 6 bases and J lost 0, with 8 bases in between. The CDR3 loop spans 13 amino acids. The CDR3 nucleotides read TGTGCCAGCAGCCCCTATGCTAACTATGGCTACACCTTC. Amino acid sequence: CASSPYANYGYTF.

The J gene is TRBJ1-1, the V gene TRBV5-6; D not certain. CDR3 length: 14 amino acids. Germline lookup yields CDR1 SGHDT and CDR2 YYEEEE. V was clipped by 0 bases and J by 0 bases, with 6 bases between them. The CDR3 reads CASSLEVVNTEAFF. The CDR3 DNA reads as TGTGCCAGCAGCTTGGAGGTCGTGAACACTGAAGCTTTCTTT.

The chain is built from TRBV2 and TRBJ2-5; TRBD2 might be the D (5 bases). The V end was cut by 4 bases, the J end by 1 base, with 16 bases between. The CDR3 loop spans 16 amino acids. In germline, CDR1 is SNHLY, CDR2 FYNNEI. The CDR3 here is CASSGLLGVLQETQYF. The CDR3 DNA sequence: TGTGCCAGCAGTGGTTTGTTGGGAGTGCTCCAAGAGACCCAGTACTTC.

The V gene is TRBV20-1, the J gene TRBJ2-1; a weak D match, TRBD2 (6 bases). Trimming took 1 base from V and 5 from J, leaving 15 bases between them. Germline CDR1 DFQATT, CDR2 SNEGSKA (reference sequence). This CDR3 has 15 amino acids. The DNA of the CDR3 is TGCAGTGCTAGAGTACTCGGGACTCCTGACAATGAGCAGTTCTTC. Its protein product is CSARVLGTPDNEQFF.

This clonotype was observed a few times. In DNA form, the CDR3 reads TGTGCCAGCAGCTTGCCGGCGAGGGGCGAGTATGGCTACACCTTC. Its translation is CASSLPARGEYGYTF. The chain is built from TRBV7-6 and TRBJ1-2; perhaps TRBD1 as D (5 bases). The germline gives CDR1 SGHVS, CDR2 FNYEAQ. Trimming shortened V by 3 bases and J by 5 bases, and 16 bases separated the two germline ends. The CDR3 extends over 15 amino acids.

The CDR3: CASSSFTGVAGASSSYEQYF. CDR3 nucleotides: TGTGCCAGCAGCTCATTCACAGGGGTGGCGGGGGCCTCGAGCTCCTACGAGCAGTACTTC. The J gene is TRBJ2-7, the V gene TRBV7-6; D may be TRBD1 or TRBD2 (7 bases each). CDR1 and CDR2 from the germline V gene are SGHVS and FNYEAQ. This CDR3 spans 20 amino acids. V lost 4 bases to trimming and J lost 0 bases, with 28 bases between them.

This clonotype showed up many times. This sequence joins TRBV19 and TRBJ2-7, with 10 bases that match TRBD1. V trimming: 4 bases; J trimming: 3 bases; junction bases outside the gene matches: 12. The CDR3 runs to 17 residues. The germline V gene encodes CDR1 LNHDA and CDR2 SQIVND (reference sequence). The CDR3 sequence: CASSTPTGTGDNYEQYF. The CDR3 bases are TGTGCCAGTAGTACCCCGACGGGGACAGGGGACAACTACGAGCAGTACTTC.

The chain links TRBV4-1 to TRBJ2-7; D is ambiguous. The CDR3 runs 14 residues. V shed 3 bases and J shed 3 bases, with 12 bases lying between them. Germline V gives CDR1 MGHRA, CDR2 YSYEKL. The CDR3 DNA sequence: TGCGCCAGCAGCCACCGACACCCGAACTACGAGCAGTACTTC. Protein product: CASSHRHPNYEQYF.

Note on this clonotype: The junction departs from germline at one end; a sequencing error may be responsible. This sequence joins TRBV7-8 and TRBJ1-2, with a possible D match to TRBD1 (5 bases). This CDR3 region has 14 residues. Per germline, CDR1 SGHVS and CDR2 FQNEAQ. The CDR3 spells CASSGDDFNYEDSF. For the CDR3, the DNA is TGTGCCAGCAGTGGGGACGATTTTAACTATGAAGACTCCTTC. Combining the CDR3 with reference TRBV7-8 and TRBJ1-2 gives the whole variable domain GAGVSQSPRYKVAKRGQDVALRCDPISGHVSLFWYQQALGQGPEFLTYFQNEAQLDKSGLPSDRFFAERPEGSVSTLKIQRTQQEDSAVYLCASSGDDFNYEDSFGSGTRLTVV.

This clonotype has a handful of counts. This rearrangement joins TRBV27 to TRBJ2-1; 14 nucleotides match TRBD2. V gave up 2 bases and J gave up 7 bases; unmatched junction bases: 10. The CDR3 consists of 18 residues. Germline CDR1 is MNHEY and CDR2 is SMNVEV (reference sequence). CDR3 amino acids: CASSLRPGTSGGTNEQFF. DNA for the CDR3: TGTGCCAGCAGTTTACGTCCCGGGACTAGCGGGGGAACGAATGAGCAGTTCTTC.

This sequence joins TRBV20-1 and TRBJ2-7, with D perhaps matching TRBD2 (6 bases). The CDR3 extends over 14 amino acids. The germline V gene encodes CDR1 DFQATT and CDR2 SNEGSKA (reference sequence). The ends were cut back, 6 bases at V and 0 bases at J, with 15 bases in the middle. The DNA for the CDR3 is TGCAGTGCCTCGGGACTTATAAGCTCCTACGAGCAGTACTTC. As protein: CSASGLISSYEQYF.

In its sample, this clonotype was seen once. A much larger clone differs from this one at a single base, so this may be a read error. The conserved phenylalanine or tryptophan normally closing the CDR3 is absent here, so this likely arose from a read error. This chain's CDR3 is CASSLGTAEKLFL. Written as DNA, the CDR3 is TGTGCCAGCAGCTTAGGGACGGCCGAAAAACTGTTTCTT. The V and J genes are TRBV7-2 and TRBJ1-4, with D unclear. The CDR3 length is 13 residues. V lost 1 base and J lost 8, with 8 bases in between. Per the germline V gene, CDR1 is SGHTA and CDR2 is FQGNSA.

The table lists this clonotype with many counts. This chain links TRBV7-9 with TRBJ1-1, with 10 bases aligning to TRBD1. Per germline, CDR1 SEHNR and CDR2 FQNEAQ (reference sequence). V lost 5 bases to trimming and J lost 10 bases; unmatched junction nucleotides: 7. This CDR3 has 13 residues. CDR3 protein: CASSPGQGIVAFF. CDR3 nucleotide sequence: TGTGCCAGCAGCCCGGGACAGGGGATTGTAGCTTTCTTT.

This clonotype has just one count. This rearrangement joins TRBV29-1 to TRBJ1-2; 9 bases map to TRBD1. CDR3 size: 12 residues. Germline assignment: CDR1 SQVTM and CDR2 ANQGSEA. V lost 8 bases and J lost 5; bases outside the gene matches: 6. CDR3 bases: TGCAGCAGCGTGGGACAGGGTTATGGCTACACCTTC. Amino acids: CSSVGQGYGYTF.

This chain links TRBV5-1 with TRBJ2-7; tentatively, D is TRBD1 or TRBD2 (5 bases each). Germline-derived CDR1 and CDR2 are SGHRS and YFSETQ. The CDR3 is 16 residues long. V lost 5 bases, J lost 2 bases, and 20 bases lay in between. The CDR3 DNA follows: TGCGCCAGCAGTAACTTTCCCCGGGACGAAGCCTACGAGCAGTACTTC. Its protein product is CASSNFPRDEAYEQYF.

This clonotype was seen more than once but under ten times. The rearrangement uses TRBV28 and TRBJ1-1; D call uncertain. CDR1 is MDHEN and CDR2 is SYDVKM in the germline V gene. V was shortened by 6 bases and J by 1 base, with 12 bases between the two germline ends. This CDR3 has 14 amino acids. Written as DNA, the CDR3 is TGTGCCAGCAGCCCGGTATTTCAGAACACTGAAGCTTTCTTT. Protein sequence: CASSPVFQNTEAFF.

This clonotype showed up just a few times. This chain connects TRBV12-3 or TRBV12-4 to TRBJ1-2; D gene ambiguous. This CDR3 contains 11 residues. Trimming stripped 7 bases from V and 3 bases from J, with 6 bases between. The CDR3 DNA sequence: TGTGCCAGCACGGGTGACTATGGCTACACCTTC. Its protein product is CASTGDYGYTF.

This clonotype was found a few times. The rearrangement joins TRBV7-6 to TRBJ2-6; 8 nucleotides agree with TRBD1. V dropped 2 bases and J dropped 15; count of bases not matched to a gene: 6. The CDR3 is made up of 13 amino acids. CDR1 SGHVS and CDR2 FNYEAQ come from the germline V gene. The CDR3 sequence is CASSLNIGQGLTF. The CDR3 DNA reads TGTGCCAGCAGCTTAAACATCGGACAGGGCCTGACTTTC.

The chain joins TRBV11-2 to TRBJ1-6; TRBD1 is a possible D gene (5 bases). This CDR3 is 16 amino acids long. Germline assignment: CDR1 SGHAT and CDR2 FQNNGV. V was cut by 1 base and J by 5 bases, with 12 bases left in between. The CDR3 loop is CASSLVLQENNSPLHF. CDR3 nucleotides: TGTGCCAGCAGCTTAGTCTTACAGGAGAATAATTCACCCCTCCACTTT.

V and J are TRBV5-6 and TRBJ2-7; no clear D. From germline, CDR1 is SGHDT and CDR2 YYEEEE. The CDR3 is made up of 15 amino acids. V lost 0 bases, J lost 1 base, and 11 bases lay in between. For the CDR3, the DNA is TGTGCCAGCAGCTTGGTCGGGCGTCGGTCCTACGAGCAGTACTTC. Its translation is CASSLVGRRSYEQYF.

This clonotype was observed many times. V usage is TRBV4-1 and J usage is TRBJ2-1; 7 positions agree with TRBD2. V lost 0 bases and J lost 7; bases outside the gene matches: 15. CDR1 and CDR2 from the germline V gene are MGHRA and YSYEKL. The CDR3 spans 18 residues. The CDR3 sequence is CASSQDLALAASENEQFF. The CDR3 DNA reads as TGCGCCAGCAGCCAAGATCTCGCGCTAGCGGCGTCTGAGAATGAGCAGTTCTTC.

The gene calls are TRBV5-1 and TRBJ2-1; TRBD2 aligns across 7 bases. V was pared by 1 base and J by 8 bases, with 12 bases of the junction left unmatched. The V gene's germline CDR1 is SGHRS and CDR2 YFSETQ. This CDR3 spans 16 amino acids. The CDR3 here is CASSLREDGGWDEQFF. CDR3 coding DNA: TGCGCCAGCAGCTTGCGGGAGGACGGAGGTTGGGATGAGCAGTTCTTC. Filled out from reference TRBV5-1 and TRBJ2-1, the complete variable domain reads KAGVTQTPRYLIKTRGQQVTLSCSPISGHRSVSWYQQTPGQGLQFLFEYFSETQRNKGNFPGRFSGRQFSNSRSEMNVSTLELGDSALYLCASSLREDGGWDEQFFGPGTRLTVL.

This clonotype was counted a few times. V gene TRBV28 combines with J gene TRBJ2-5; tentative D call: TRBD2 (5 bases). Germline CDR1 is MDHEN and CDR2 is SYDVKM. The ends were cut back, 7 bases at V and 1 base at J, with 19 bases in the middle. This CDR3 region has 16 residues. CDR3 loop: CASTTGDSAIQETQYF. The DNA of the CDR3 is TGTGCCAGCACCACCGGAGATAGCGCCATCCAAGAGACCCAGTACTTC. Combining the CDR3 with reference TRBV28 and TRBJ2-5 gives the whole variable domain DVKVTQSSRYLVKRTGEKVFLECVQDMDHENMFWYRQDPGLGLRLIYFSYDVKMKEKGDIPEGYSVSREKKERFSLILESASTNQTSMYLCASTTGDSAIQETQYFGPGTRLLVL.

This clonotype was seen many times. V is TRBV7-9 and J is TRBJ2-7; D call uncertain. Trimming took 6 bases from V and 3 from J, leaving 6 bases between them. Germline V lookup: CDR1 SEHNR, CDR2 FQNEAQ (reference sequence). This CDR3 spans 11 amino acids. In DNA, the CDR3 is TGTGCCAGCAGTAACAGCTACGAGCAGTACTTC. This gives the protein CASSNSYEQYF.